The clone carrying this T cell receptor beta chain was observed at least ten times. A J-beta primer mix and a sample-barcoded 5' primer were used in a second PCR of about 6 to 12 cycles. Every single cDNA molecule received a tag from a template-switch adaptor with 12 random nucleotides. MiXCR, run by TCRdb on the 5' RACE reads, gives a single entry per CDR3 protein. The sample holds some 1.5 million distinct CDR3 sequences, roughly 30% seen once. This CDR3 comprises 15 residues. CDR1 is SGHAT, CDR2 FQNNGV, per germline. The V end was cut by 0 bases, the J end by 1 base, with 8 bases between. This sample is drawn from a study of blood T cells in healthy people across ages.

This TCR was recovered from a woman aged 25 to 39 in good health. This rearrangement joins TRBV11-2 to TRBJ2-3; D is unclear. Sequencing was performed on blood. As DNA, the CDR3 is TGTGCCAGCAGCTTAGATCGCGCAGGCACAGATACGCAGTATTTT. It is translated as CASSLDRAGTDTQYF.